What follows are 19 T cell receptor beta chains derived from one specimen sequenced in a study of cytomegalovirus exposure and HLA in healthy donors. The PCR employed 60 Vbeta primers together with 13 Jbeta primers. Assay: immunoSEQ multiplex PCR; the TCRdb copy retains only in-frame clones and omits some. The sample shows approximately 280,000 clones, 70% to 90% of them seen only once. Sample: PBMCs. The receptors originated from a woman aged 18-35 years in good health and CMV-seronegative.

The chain links TRBV9 to TRBJ2-1, with 9 bases matching TRBD1. Per the germline V gene, CDR1 is SGDLS and CDR2 is YYNGEE. V was clipped by 4 bases and J by 10 bases; unmatched bases: 9. The length of the CDR3 is 14 residues. The CDR3 region is CASSPRDRAGEQFF. The DNA of the CDR3 is TGTGCCAGCAGCCCCCGGGACAGGGCAGGAGAGCAGTTCTTC.

The V gene is TRBV4-2, the J gene TRBJ1-3; TRBD1 aligns across 9 bases. V was clipped by 4 bases and J by 4 bases; unmatched bases: 5. This CDR3 has 15 residues. Germline V CDR1 and CDR2: LGHNA, YNFKEQ. In DNA form, the CDR3 reads TGTGCCAGCAGCCTGGGACAGGGAAGGGGAAACACCATATATTTT. This gives the protein CASSLGQGRGNTIYF.

This chain links TRBV27 with TRBJ2-7; 14 positions match TRBD2. The CDR3 length is 15 residues. Germline assignment: CDR1 MNHEY and CDR2 SMNVEV (reference sequence). The trim removed 3 bases at V and 4 bases at J, leaving 2 bases unmatched. The CDR3 region is CASSFGTSGGYEQYF. In nucleotides, the CDR3 is TGTGCCAGCAGTTTCGGGACTAGCGGGGGATACGAGCAGTACTTC.

The V and J genes are TRBV7-9 and TRBJ1-1; TRBD1 matches at 9 bases. Germline V CDR1 and CDR2: SEHNR, FQNEAQ (reference sequence). This CDR3 region has 16 residues. V was clipped by 5 bases and J by 5 bases; unmatched bases: 12. The CDR3 loop is CASSRMYRGRRTEAFF. The CDR3 DNA follows: TGTGCCAGCAGCAGGATGTACAGGGGGCGGAGGACTGAAGCTTTCTTT.

The chain joins TRBV29-1 to TRBJ1-5; 11 bases are a match to TRBD1. The J segment lost 7 bases and the V segment lost 5 bases, leaving 4 bases of the junction unmatched. Germline V gene data show CDR1 as SQVTM and CDR2 as ANQGSEA. The length of the CDR3 is 13 residues. CDR3 region: CSVQGQGEQPQHF. As DNA, the CDR3 is TGCAGCGTTCAGGGACAGGGGGAGCAGCCCCAGCATTTT.

This clone was seen only once. The V call is TRBV10-3, the J call TRBJ2-7, with 8 bases aligning to TRBD1. The J segment lost 2 bases and the V segment lost 1 base, leaving 13 bases of the junction unmatched. The CDR3 has 18 residues. Germline loops: CDR1 ENHRY, CDR2 SYGVKD. The CDR3 DNA reads as TGTGCCATCAGTGAGTTAGATTACAGGGGGGATAGTACCTACGAGCAGTACTTC. Translation gives CAISELDYRGDSTYEQYF.

The chain links TRBV7-2 to TRBJ2-1; 12 nucleotides agree with TRBD2. The CDR3 loop spans 16 amino acids. Per the germline V gene, CDR1 is SGHTA and CDR2 is FQGNSA. Unmatched junction bases numbered 6, after V lost 4 bases and J lost 5 bases. The CDR3 loop reads CASSSRTSGAHNEQFF. CDR3 sequence (DNA): TGTGCCAGCAGCTCTCGGACTAGCGGGGCCCACAATGAGCAGTTCTTC.

About this clone: Other DNA sequences of this sample code for an identical CDR3. The rearrangement links TRBV5-1 to TRBJ2-2, with D possibly matching TRBD2 (7 bases). The CDR3 is made up of 15 amino acids. V was clipped by 0 bases and J by 2 bases, with 8 bases between them. Germline loops: CDR1 SGHRS, CDR2 YFSETQ. This CDR3 is CASSLAGGNTGELFF. CDR3 DNA: TGCGCCAGCAGCTTGGCGGGGGGCAACACCGGGGAGCTGTTTTTT.

V usage is TRBV5-1 and J usage is TRBJ2-1; 10 nucleotides line up with TRBD2. Germline assignment: CDR1 SGHRS and CDR2 YFSETQ. The CDR3 has 17 residues. V shed 5 bases and J 0 bases; nucleotides not matched to a gene: 8. The CDR3 sequence is CASREPGLASSYNEQFF. Written as DNA, the CDR3 is TGCGCCAGCAGAGAGCCGGGACTAGCGAGCTCCTACAATGAGCAGTTCTTC. Complete variable domain (other parts from reference TRBV5-1 and TRBJ2-1): KAGVTQTPRYLIKTRGQQVTLSCSPISGHRSVSWYQQTPGQGLQFLFEYFSETQRNKGNFPGRFSGRQFSNSRSEMNVSTLELGDSALYLCASREPGLASSYNEQFFGPGTRLTVL.

The V gene is TRBV2, the J gene TRBJ2-5, with D perhaps TRBD1 (5 bases). Germline CDR1 reads SNHLY; CDR2 reads FYNNEI. Deletions cut 6 bases from V and 3 bases from J, with 8 bases between. The length of the CDR3 is 12 residues. In DNA form, the CDR3 reads TGTGCCAGCAGACAGGAGAAAGAGACCCAGTACTTC. Amino acid sequence: CASRQEKETQYF.

This sequence joins TRBV7-3 and TRBJ2-5; no clear D gene. The ends were cut back, 2 bases at V and 3 bases at J, with 7 bases in the middle. Germline V gene lookup returns CDR1 SGHTA and CDR2 FQGTGA. CDR3 length: 13 amino acids. The CDR3 region is CASSLFREETQYF. The CDR3 coding sequence is TGTGCCAGCAGCTTATTCCGGGAAGAGACCCAGTACTTC. Together with reference TRBV7-3 and TRBJ2-5, the CDR3 gives the full variable domain: GAGVSQTPSNKVTEKGKYVELRCDPISGHTALYWYRQSLGQGPEFLIYFQGTGAADDSGLPNDRFFAVRPEGSVSTLKIQRTERGDSAVYLCASSLFREETQYFGPGTRLLVL.

The chain combines TRBV10-3 with TRBJ1-5; weak D call: TRBD1 (5 bases). Per the germline V gene, CDR1 is ENHRY and CDR2 is SYGVKD. V dropped 3 bases and J dropped 3 bases, with 12 bases sitting between them. The CDR3 totals 15 residues. Here the CDR3 reads CAISDVDSPNQPQHF. CDR3 in DNA: TGTGCCATCAGTGATGTTGACAGTCCCAATCAGCCCCAGCATTTT.

This chain connects TRBV5-4 to TRBJ2-3; TRBD2 is a possible D gene (7 bases). CDR3 length equals 15 residues. The germline V and J ends were trimmed by 0 bases and 3 bases, with 11 bases remaining between them. Germline values: CDR1 SGHNT, CDR2 YYREEE (reference sequence). This CDR3 is CASSLVGGPTDTQYF. In DNA, the CDR3 is TGTGCCAGCAGCTTGGTCGGGGGGCCGACAGATACGCAGTATTTT. The full variable domain, completed using reference TRBV5-4 and TRBJ2-3, is ETGVTQSPTHLIKTRGQQVTLRCSSQSGHNTVSWYQQALGQGPQFIFQYYREEENGRGNFPPRFSGLQFPNYSSELNVNALELDDSALYLCASSLVGGPTDTQYFGPGTRLTVL.

The CDR3 region has the DNA TGTGCCAGCAGTCCTCTAGCGGGGGAACAAGAGACCCAGTACTTC. This encodes CASSPLAGEQETQYF. This chain uses TRBV2 with TRBJ2-5; 10 bases fit TRBD2. The V and J ends lost 5 bases and 2 bases, in that order; junction bases with no gene match: 5. This CDR3 spans 15 amino acids. From germline, CDR1 is SNHLY and CDR2 FYNNEI.

This clone was seen once. This chain connects TRBV6-1 to TRBJ2-6; D is ambiguous. Deletions cut 4 bases from V and 0 bases from J, with 10 bases between. The CDR3 spans 16 residues. Germline values: CDR1 MNHNS, CDR2 SASEGT. CDR3 sequence reads: CASSVTEPSGANVLTF. The CDR3 nucleotides are TGTGCCAGCAGTGTTACAGAGCCCTCTGGGGCCAACGTCCTGACTTTC.

The chain joins TRBV5-6 to TRBJ1-1; 9 bases align to TRBD1. The germline gives CDR1 SGHDT, CDR2 YYEEEE. The CDR3 has 16 residues. V shed 4 bases, J shed 1 base, and the junction held 8 bases outside the gene matches. CDR3: CASSPGTGRSNTEAFF. Written as DNA, the CDR3 is TGTGCCAGCAGCCCGGGGACAGGGCGTTCGAACACTGAAGCTTTCTTT.

The chain combines TRBV18 with TRBJ1-4, with TRBD1 as a possible D gene (6 bases). The CDR3 is made up of 14 amino acids. V was trimmed by 3 bases and J by 11 bases, leaving 16 bases between them. Germline assignment: CDR1 KGHSH and CDR2 LQKENI. In DNA, the CDR3 is TGTGCCAGCTCACCCCCCGGACAGTCGGAGAAACTGTTTTTT. Translated: CASSPPGQSEKLFF.

This chain connects TRBV30 to TRBJ2-3; TRBD2 is a possible D gene (5 bases). Deletions cut 1 base from V and 2 bases from J, with 13 bases between. The CDR3 extends over 15 amino acids. Germline lookup yields CDR1 GTSNPN and CDR2 SVGIG (reference sequence). DNA for the CDR3: TGTGCCTGGAGTGCCAACGGGGTGATCACAGATACGCAGTATTTT. It specifies CAWSANGVITDTQYF.

This chain uses TRBV7-9 with TRBJ2-5, with a tentative D call TRBD2 (6 bases). The germline V and J ends were trimmed by 5 bases and 1 base, with 11 bases remaining between them. The CDR3 is 14 amino acids. Germline V lookup: CDR1 SEHNR, CDR2 FQNEAQ (reference sequence). CDR3 sequence: CASSTPGSQETQYF. CDR3 nucleotide sequence: TGTGCCAGCAGCACCCCCGGGAGCCAAGAGACCCAGTACTTC. The full variable domain, rest sourced from reference TRBV7-9 and TRBJ2-5, is DTGVSQNPRHKITKRGQNVTFRCDPISEHNRLYWYRQTLGQGPEFLTYFQNEAQLEKSRLLSDRFSAERPKGSFSTLEIQRTEQGDSAMYLCASSTPGSQETQYFGPGTRLLVL.